These 3 T cell receptor beta chains were sequenced from one sample in a study of follicular helper T cells after annual influenza vaccination. Time point given: 2014-2015 season, 7 days after vaccination. Profiling relied on immunoSEQ multiplex PCR, and the TCRdb table lists in-frame clones only, not all of them. The sample contains 7,500 to 10,000 clones, approximately 78% of which appear only once. Material: CXCR5+ CD38- circulating T follicular helper cells from blood, obtained 7 days after influenza vaccination. Subset here: circulating Tfh, non-naive CD4+CXCR5+PD-1+ (ICOS+CD38+ or ICOS-CD38-). These receptors all stem from an adult who received the influenza vaccine.

This chain uses TRBV11-2 with TRBJ2-5; no firm D call. V lost 0 bases, J lost 5 bases, and 4 bases lay in between. The CDR3 has 12 amino acids. CDR1 and CDR2 (germline): SGHAT, FQNNGV. CDR3 nucleotide sequence: TGTGCCAGCAGCTTAGATGAGGAGACCCAGTACTTC. It encodes CASSLDEETQYF. The full variable domain, with the rest looked up from reference TRBV11-2 and TRBJ2-5, is EAGVAQSPRYKIIEKRQSVAFWCNPISGHATLYWYQQILGQGPKLLIQFQNNGVVDDSQLPKDRFSAERLKGVDSTLKIQPAKLEDSAVYLCASSLDEETQYFGPGTRLLVL.

V and J are TRBV30 and TRBJ2-1, with 11 bases matching TRBD2. The CDR3 has 14 amino acids. The germline CDR1 and CDR2 sequences are GTSNPN and SVGIG (reference sequence). J was trimmed by 8 bases and V by 7 bases; bases with no gene match: 10. CDR3 loop: CASISGGAFDEQFF. The CDR3 region has the DNA TGTGCCTCGATTAGCGGGGGGGCCTTTGATGAGCAGTTCTTC.

The rearrangement links TRBV30 to TRBJ1-5; TRBD1 matches 9 bases. The trim removed 1 base at V and 1 base at J, leaving 2 bases unmatched. Germline V CDR1 and CDR2: GTSNPN, SVGIG (reference sequence). This CDR3 is built from 15 residues. The CDR3 here is CAWSGGTGSNQPQHF. In DNA form, the CDR3 reads TGTGCCTGGAGTGGGGGGACAGGGAGCAATCAGCCCCAGCATTTT.